Below are 6 T cell receptor beta chains sequenced from a single sample in a study of blood T cell repertoires in COVID-19 (dated by TCRdb to 2018 to 2021). Library prep was done by the immunoSEQ multiplex PCR assay. As stored in TCRdb, this immuneACCESS dataset retains in-frame rearrangements with V and J assigned. A fraction of the clones does not appear; measured against another copy, unresolved V genes explain less than half of the discrepancy, and the remainder lacks a known reason. For this sample the table gives roughly 69,000 clones, of which more than 75% were detected only once. The ten largest clones add up to 11% to 15% of the sample. Sequenced: peripheral blood. The source of these receptors is a man aged 60 to 75 with COVID-19, enrolled during active disease.

This clone has just a few counts. The chain recombines TRBV7-2 with TRBJ2-7, with 12 bases that match TRBD1. There are 14 residues in the CDR3. CDR1 is SGHTA and CDR2 is FQGNSA in the germline V gene. The V segment lost 1 base and the J segment 5 bases; nucleotides outside the gene matches: 0. As DNA, the CDR3 is TGTGCCAGCAGCTTAGGGGACAGGGGGCACGAGCAGTACTTC. It encodes CASSLGDRGHEQYF.

V and J are TRBV6-5 and TRBJ2-7; 8 bases match TRBD1. The CDR3 spans 13 residues. The germline V gene encodes CDR1 MNHEY and CDR2 SVGAGI. The V and J ends lost 6 bases and 3 bases, in that order; junction bases with no gene match: 4. The CDR3 protein is CASSTQGDYEQYF. CDR3 sequence (DNA): TGTGCCAGCAGCACACAGGGGGACTACGAGCAGTACTTC.

This clone has only a few counts. Written as DNA, the CDR3 is TGTGCCAGCAGTTTTAGCGGGGGACATAACACAGATACGCAGTATTTT. It encodes CASSFSGGHNTDTQYF. J is TRBJ2-3 and V is TRBV28, with 9 positions matching TRBD2. After removal of 3 bases from V and 2 bases from J, the junction contained 6 bases not matched to a gene. The germline V gene encodes CDR1 MDHEN and CDR2 SYDVKM. The CDR3 sequence is 16 residues long.

This sequence joins TRBV5-1 and TRBJ2-3; tentatively, D is TRBD2 (5 bases). The germline V gene has CDR1 SGHRS and CDR2 YFSETQ. The CDR3 spans 11 residues. The V end was cut by 4 bases, the J end by 5 bases, with 5 bases between. This CDR3 is CASSGGDTQYF. Written as DNA, the CDR3 is TGCGCCAGCAGCGGAGGAGATACGCAGTATTTT.

The V call is TRBV19, the J call TRBJ2-1; tentatively, D is TRBD2 (6 bases). Trimming cost V 9 bases and J 5 bases, with 17 bases left between them. The CDR3 runs 14 residues. CDR1 and CDR2 from the germline V gene are LNHDA and SQIVND (reference sequence). This CDR3 reads CASLRTGVHNEQFF. The CDR3 DNA reads as TGTGCCAGCCTACGGACGGGAGTGCACAATGAGCAGTTCTTC.

V usage is TRBV2 and J usage is TRBJ2-3; no clear D gene. The CDR3 runs 13 residues. Germline lookup yields CDR1 SNHLY and CDR2 FYNNEI. V gave up 7 bases and J gave up 2 bases, with 10 bases separating them. The CDR3 DNA follows: TGTGCCAGCATAGACGGAGACACAGATACGCAGTATTTT. Its translation is CASIDGDTDTQYF.